A single sample is the source of the 5 T cell receptor beta chains below, sequenced in a study of T cells in Graves' hyperthyroidism and ophthalmopathy. RNA transcripts provided the source from which TCR beta CDR3 regions were amplified. Primed by the HTBI set, a first-round RT-PCR was run on the TCR CDR3. MiXCR was run by TCRdb on the multiplex PCR reads, yielding one entry per CDR3 protein. The profile covers 560,000 or so distinct CDR3 sequences, with 46% appearing a single time and 8.2% taken by the ten largest. Input material: peripheral blood or thyroid tissue (not recorded which). The receptor set was obtained from a young woman with Graves' hyperthyroidism.

The chain joins TRBV29-1 to TRBJ2-5, with 7 bases matching TRBD1. From germline, CDR1 is SQVTM and CDR2 ANQGSEA. The junction had 7 bases not matched to a gene; V was cut back by 3 bases and J by 3 bases. This CDR3 spans 14 amino acids. In nucleotides, the CDR3 is TGCAGCGTTGACCGCCGACAGGGAGAAGAGACCCAGTACTTC. Residues: CSVDRRQGEETQYF.

In its sample, this clonotype ranks as medium-sized. The rearrangement links TRBV29-1 to TRBJ2-7; 11 bases agree with TRBD2. This CDR3 region has 14 residues. Trimming at V came to 1 base and at J to 3 bases, leaving 2 bases not matched to a gene. Germline loops: CDR1 SQVTM, CDR2 ANQGSEA. The CDR3 protein is CSVEGLAGFYEQYF. Written as DNA, the CDR3 is TGCAGCGTTGAAGGACTAGCGGGATTCTACGAGCAGTACTTC.

V usage is TRBV11-2 and J usage is TRBJ2-7, with TRBD1 identical over 9 bases. V shed 4 bases and J 2 bases; nucleotides not matched to a gene: 12. The CDR3 spans 17 residues. CDR1 and CDR2 (germline): SGHAT, FQNNGV. Here the CDR3 DNA reads TGTGCCAGCAGCTCCAGGGTCGGGACAGGGCTTACCTACGAGCAGTACTTC. Its protein is CASSSRVGTGLTYEQYF. The variable domain in full, completed from reference TRBV11-2 and TRBJ2-7, reads EAGVAQSPRYKIIEKRQSVAFWCNPISGHATLYWYQQILGQGPKLLIQFQNNGVVDDSQLPKDRFSAERLKGVDSTLKIQPAKLEDSAVYLCASSSRVGTGLTYEQYFGPGTRLTVT.

J is TRBJ2-6 and V is TRBV15; 8 bases fit TRBD1. The length of the CDR3 is 18 residues. After removal of 0 bases from V and 1 base from J, the junction contained 5 bases not matched to a gene. Germline loops: CDR1 LNHNV, CDR2 YYDKDF (reference sequence). The CDR3 DNA reads as TGTGCCACCAGCAGAGATCGCAGGGACAGGTCTGGGGCCAACGTCCTGACTTTC. Translated: CATSRDRRDRSGANVLTF.

The sample holds many counts of this clonotype. This chain connects TRBV24-1 to TRBJ1-2; D not certain. Trimming shortened V by 4 bases and J by 2 bases, and 7 bases separated the two germline ends. Germline V gives CDR1 KGHDR, CDR2 SFDVKD. CDR3 length: 13 residues. The CDR3 nucleotides are TGTGCCACCAGTGAAAAGAGAAACTATGGCTACACCTTC. It specifies CATSEKRNYGYTF.